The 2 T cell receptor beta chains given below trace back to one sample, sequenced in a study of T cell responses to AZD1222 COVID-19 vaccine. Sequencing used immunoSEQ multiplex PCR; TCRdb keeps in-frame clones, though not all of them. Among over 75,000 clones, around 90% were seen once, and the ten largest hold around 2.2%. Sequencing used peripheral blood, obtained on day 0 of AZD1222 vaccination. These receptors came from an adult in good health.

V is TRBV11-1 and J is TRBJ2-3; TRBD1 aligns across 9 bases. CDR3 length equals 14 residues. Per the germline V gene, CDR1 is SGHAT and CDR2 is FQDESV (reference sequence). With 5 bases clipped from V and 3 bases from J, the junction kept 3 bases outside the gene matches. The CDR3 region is CASSRGQGTDTQYF. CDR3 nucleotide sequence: TGTGCCAGCAGCCGGGGACAGGGAACAGATACGCAGTATTTT.

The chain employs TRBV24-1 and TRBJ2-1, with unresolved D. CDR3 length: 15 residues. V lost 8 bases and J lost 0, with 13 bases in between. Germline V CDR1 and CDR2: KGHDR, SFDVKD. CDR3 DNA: TGTGCCACCACCATACACCAGAGCTCCTACAATGAGCAGTTCTTC. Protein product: CATTIHQSSYNEQFF.